This is a list of T cell receptor beta chains from one sample in a study of regulatory T cells in long-lasting Graves disease. TCRdb fed the multiplex PCR reads into MiXCR, producing one record per CDR3 protein. Here the sample spans about 470,000 distinct CDR3 sequences, under 25% being singletons. The specimen comprised peripheral blood mononuclear cells (PBMCs), sampled when the disease was refractory, from a patient treated with antithyroid drugs. These receptors all come from a female donor with Graves disease. CDR3s include the opening cysteine and the closing phenylalanine or tryptophan. Each record gives: V gene, D gene, CDR3 length, clone size, J gene, CDR3 DNA, CDR3 protein. D genes are given only for firm matches. Part of the rows lack a size; the others show once, few, many or a class for expanded clones.

>TRBV12-3/TRBV12-4|.|13|few|TRBJ1-2
TGTGCCAGCAGACTGGCCCGGACCGATGGCTACACCTTC
CASRLARTDGYTF
>TRBV18|TRBD1|17|.|TRBJ1-5
TGTGCCAGCTCACCACTTGTGGGACAGGGCCGCAATCAGCCCCAGCATTTT
CASSPLVGQGRNQPQHF
>TRBV20-1|.|14|few|TRBJ1-5
TGCAGTGCTAGGGGGGGAGAGTTGCAACAGCCCCAGCATTTT
CSARGGELQQPQHF
>TRBV29-1|TRBD1|12|.|TRBJ1-2
TGCAGCGTTCCCGGGACAGGCCCTGGCTACACCTTC
CSVPGTGPGYTF
>TRBV11-2|.|14|.|TRBJ2-3
TGTGCCAGCAGCTTAGCGGGGGCCCGGGATACGCAGTATTTT
CASSLAGARDTQYF
>TRBV24-1|TRBD2|14|few|TRBJ2-1
TGTGCCACCAGTGATATGGAGCGGGGTGGTGAGCAGTTCTTC
CATSDMERGGEQFF
>TRBV19|TRBD2|14|.|TRBJ2-5
TGTGCCAGTAGTTTAGCGGGAGGTAGCGGGACCCAGTACTTC
CASSLAGGSGTQYF
>TRBV19|.|15|few|TRBJ2-7
TGTGCCAGTAGTATTACCCCCCCCGGGCCCTACGAGCAGTACTTC
CASSITPPGPYEQYF
>TRBV6-5|TRBD1|17|many|TRBJ1-5
TGTGCCAGCAGTTACGGGACAGGCCAAAATAGCAATCAGCCCCAGCATTTT
CASSYGTGQNSNQPQHF
>TRBV6-1|.|13|.|TRBJ2-3
TGTGCCAGCAGTGACGACAGGACAGATACGCAGTATTTT
CASSDDRTDTQYF
>TRBV28|TRBD1|15|many|TRBJ2-7
TGTGCCAGCAGGACCCAGGGGGCCCCCCCCTACGAGCAGTACTTC
CASRTQGAPPYEQYF
>TRBV5-6|.|14|.|TRBJ2-2
TGTGCCAGCAGCTTGGTTTCAGGGGCCGGGGAGCTGTTTTTT
CASSLVSGAGELFF
>TRBV28|TRBD1|14|many|TRBJ2-7
TGTGCCAGCAGTGCCCCGACAGGGAGTGACGAGCAGTACTTC
CASSAPTGSDEQYF
>TRBV3-1|.|14|.|TRBJ1-2
TGTGCCAGCAGCCAAGCGACAGTATACTATGGCTACACCTTC
CASSQATVYYGYTF
>TRBV27|.|15|few|TRBJ1-6
TGTGCCAGCACCCCGGGGGGGATCATTGGATCACCCCTCCACTTT
CASTPGGIIGSPLHF
>TRBV6-5|TRBD2|15|many|TRBJ2-7
TGTGCCAGCAGTTACCAGCGGGAGTTACACCACGAGCAGTACTTC
CASSYQRELHHEQYF
>TRBV20-1|.|14|many|TRBJ2-5
TGCAGTGCTAGAGATGCGGGGAGGATGGAGACCCAGTACTTC
CSARDAGRMETQYF
>TRBV7-2|TRBD2|18|few|TRBJ2-2
TGTGCCAGCAGCTTAAAGGGTAGCGGGAGGTTTAACACCGGGGAGCTGTTTTTT
CASSLKGSGRFNTGELFF
>TRBV28|.|12|.|TRBJ2-7
TGTGCCAGCAGTTTGTCTGAGTACGAGCAGTACTTC
CASSLSEYEQYF
>TRBV30|.|11|.|TRBJ2-3
TGTGCCTGGAAACTAGCAGATACGCAGTATTTT
CAWKLADTQYF
>TRBV19|.|14|many|TRBJ1-4
TGTGCCAGTACTCAGGGAGGTGGTGGTGAAAAACTGTTTTTT
CASTQGGGGEKLFF
>TRBV6-5|.|13|few|TRBJ2-7
TGTGCCAGCAGTTATGTCAGGGGATACGAGCAGTACTTC
CASSYVRGYEQYF
>TRBV5-6|.|13|few|TRBJ1-2
TGTGCCAGCAGTAGGGGGAGGGGAGATGGCTACACCTTC
CASSRGRGDGYTF
>TRBV6-5|TRBD1|16|few|TRBJ1-2
TGTGCCAGCAGTTACTCTGGGACAGGGGTTTACTATGGCTACACCTTC
CASSYSGTGVYYGYTF
>TRBV27|.|16|.|TRBJ2-2
TGTGCCAGCGGTGAGGGCCGGGCGACGAACACCGGGGAGCTGTTTTTT
CASGEGRATNTGELFF
>TRBV14|.|15|many|TRBJ1-1
TGTGCCAGCAGCCCGGTGGGCCAGGGGAACACTGAAGCTTTCTTT
CASSPVGQGNTEAFF
>TRBV12-3/TRBV12-4|TRBD1|16|many|TRBJ2-7
TGTGCCAGCAGCCCGGGACAGGGGTTGAGCTCCTACGAGCAGTACTTC
CASSPGQGLSSYEQYF
>TRBV4-3|TRBD1|15|.|TRBJ1-6
TGCGCCAGCAGCGCTTACAGGGGGAGTAATTCACCCCTCCACTTT
CASSAYRGSNSPLHF
>TRBV6-1|.|12|.|TRBJ1-5
TGTGCCAGCTCAGGTAGCAATCAGCCCCAGCATTTT
CASSGSNQPQHF
>TRBV20-1|.|15|many|TRBJ2-7
TGCAGTGCTAGAGATTTGAGGCACCAGAGCTACGAGCAGTACTTC
CSARDLRHQSYEQYF
>TRBV28|TRBD2|15|many|TRBJ2-5
TGTGCCAGCAGTTTATCCCCCCGGCGGGTAGCGGGAGGATTGTTC
CASSLSPRRVAGGLF
>TRBV7-2|TRBD1|15|.|TRBJ2-7
TGTGCCAGCAGCTCAACTCGGACAGGGAAGAACGAGCAGTACTTC
CASSSTRTGKNEQYF
>TRBV12-5|TRBD1|16|many|TRBJ2-7
TGTGCTAGTGGTACCTTCCGGGACAGCGAAAACTACGAGCAGTACTTC
CASGTFRDSENYEQYF
>TRBV29-1|.|12|.|TRBJ2-5
TGCAGCGCCCAGGACGTCGGGGAGACCCAGTACTTC
CSAQDVGETQYF
>TRBV14|TRBD1|16|.|TRBJ1-1
TGTGCCAGCAGCCAAATAAGGACAGGGGGGAACACTGAAGCTTTCTTT
CASSQIRTGGNTEAFF
>TRBV3-1|.|14|.|TRBJ1-6
TGTGCCAGCAGCCAAGCGGGGGAACTTTCACCCCCCCACTTT
CASSQAGELSPPHF
>TRBV7-2|.|14|.|TRBJ2-1
TGTGCCAGCAGCCAGTGGGGACTCATCAATGAGCAGTTCTTC
CASSQWGLINEQFF
>TRBV20-1|.|14|many|TRBJ2-7
TGCAGTGCTAGGGGTTTACGATCCCTCTACGAGCAGTACTTC
CSARGLRSLYEQYF
>TRBV27|.|15|many|TRBJ1-6
TGTGCCAGCAGTTATTTGGTGGATGGGAATTCACCCCTCCACTTT
CASSYLVDGNSPLHF
>TRBV4-1|.|16|.|TRBJ1-1
TGCGCCAGCCCAACAAAAACAGGACGGCGAGGGACTGAAGCTTTCTTT
CASPTKTGRRGTEAFF
>TRBV28|TRBD2|19|many|TRBJ2-4
TGTGCCAGCAGGACCACTAGCGGGAGCTTAACCAAGGCCAAAAACATTCAGTACTTC
CASRTTSGSLTKAKNIQYF
>TRBV30|.|13|.|TRBJ1-5
TGTGCCTGGAGTGTCTCCAGCAATCAGCCCCAGCATTTT
CAWSVSSNQPQHF
>TRBV5-1|TRBD2|15|.|TRBJ2-2
TGCGCCAGCAGCGACGGACTAGTGTTCACCGGGGAGCTGTTTTTT
CASSDGLVFTGELFF
>TRBV19|.|13|.|TRBJ2-7
TGTGCCAGTAGTGACGCGGTTGCCTACGAGCAGTACTTC
CASSDAVAYEQYF
>TRBV5-1|.|14|few|TRBJ1-1
TGCGCCAGCGGGCCGTGGGAGATGAACACTGAAGCTTTCTTT
CASGPWEMNTEAFF
>TRBV6-1|.|14|few|TRBJ1-1
TGTGCCAGCAGTCCGTCCCAGGGAGGAACTGAAGCTTTCTTT
CASSPSQGGTEAFF
>TRBV12-3/TRBV12-4|TRBD1|17|many|TRBJ1-1
TGTGCCAGCAGCCCCAATAGACAGGGTTCTGCGAACACTGAAGCTTTCTTT
CASSPNRQGSANTEAFF
>TRBV29-1|TRBD2|11|.|TRBJ2-5
TGCAGCGTGACTAGCGGAGAGACCCAGTACTTC
CSVTSGETQYF
>TRBV28|.|14|many|TRBJ1-5
TGTGCCAGCCGGGGATGGAGGATTGCTCAGCCCCAGCATTTT
CASRGWRIAQPQHF
>TRBV6-1|TRBD1|15|.|TRBJ2-3
TGTGCCAGCAGTGGACCGGGACAGGGATCAGATACGCAGTATTTT
CASSGPGQGSDTQYF
>TRBV27|.|14|few|TRBJ2-7
TGTGCCAGCAGTTCTATCCCCCGGCGGGGAGAGCAGTACTTC
CASSSIPRRGEQYF
>TRBV5-1|.|14|many|TRBJ1-4
TGCGCCAGCAGGGAACAGGACATCAATGAAAAACTGTTTTTT
CASREQDINEKLFF